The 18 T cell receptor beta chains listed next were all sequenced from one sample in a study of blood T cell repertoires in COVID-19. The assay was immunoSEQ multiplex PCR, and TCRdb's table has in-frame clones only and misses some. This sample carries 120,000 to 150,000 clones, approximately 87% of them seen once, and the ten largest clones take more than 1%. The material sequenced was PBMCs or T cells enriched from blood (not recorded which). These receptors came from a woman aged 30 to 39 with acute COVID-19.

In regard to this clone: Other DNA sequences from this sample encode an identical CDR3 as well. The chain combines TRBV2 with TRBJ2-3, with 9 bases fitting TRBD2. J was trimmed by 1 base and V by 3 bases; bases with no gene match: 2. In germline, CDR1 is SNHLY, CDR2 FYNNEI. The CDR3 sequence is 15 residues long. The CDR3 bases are TGTGCCAGCAGTGATCAGCGGGAGGGCACAGATACGCAGTATTTT. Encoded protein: CASSDQREGTDTQYF.

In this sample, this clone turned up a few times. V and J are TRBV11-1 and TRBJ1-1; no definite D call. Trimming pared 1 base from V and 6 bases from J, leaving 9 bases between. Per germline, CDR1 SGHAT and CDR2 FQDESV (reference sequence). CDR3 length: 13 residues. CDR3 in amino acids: CASSLGQDAEAFF. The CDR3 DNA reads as TGTGCCAGCAGCTTAGGGCAGGATGCTGAAGCTTTCTTT. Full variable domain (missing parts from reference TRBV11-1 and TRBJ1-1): EAEVAQSPRYKITEKSQAVAFWCDPISGHATLYWYRQILGQGPELLVQFQDESVVDDSQLPKDRFSAERLKGVDSTLKIQPAELGDSAMYLCASSLGQDAEAFFGQGTRLTVV.

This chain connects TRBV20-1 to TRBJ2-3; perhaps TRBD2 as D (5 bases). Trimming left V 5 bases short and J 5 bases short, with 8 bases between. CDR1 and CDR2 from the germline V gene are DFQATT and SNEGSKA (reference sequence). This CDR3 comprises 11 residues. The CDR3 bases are TGCAGTGCTGCTGGAGGAGATACGCAGTATTTT. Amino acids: CSAAGGDTQYF.

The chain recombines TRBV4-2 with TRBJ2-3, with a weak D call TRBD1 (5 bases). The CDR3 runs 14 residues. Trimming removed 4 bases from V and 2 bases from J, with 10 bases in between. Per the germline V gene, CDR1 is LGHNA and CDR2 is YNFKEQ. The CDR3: CASSPLGDTDTQYF. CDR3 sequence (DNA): TGTGCCAGCAGCCCCTTAGGGGACACAGATACGCAGTATTTT.

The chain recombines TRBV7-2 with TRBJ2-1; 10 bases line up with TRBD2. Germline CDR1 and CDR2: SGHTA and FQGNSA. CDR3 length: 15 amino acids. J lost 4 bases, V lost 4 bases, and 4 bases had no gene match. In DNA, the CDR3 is TGTGCCAGCAGCTATACTAGCGGGAATTACAATGAGCAGTTCTTC. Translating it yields CASSYTSGNYNEQFF. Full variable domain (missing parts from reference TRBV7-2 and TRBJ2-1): GAGVSQSPSNKVTEKGKDVELRCDPISGHTALYWYRQSLGQGLEFLIYFQGNSAPDKSGLPSDRFSAERTGGSVSTLTIQRTQQEDSAVYLCASSYTSGNYNEQFFGPGTRLTVL.

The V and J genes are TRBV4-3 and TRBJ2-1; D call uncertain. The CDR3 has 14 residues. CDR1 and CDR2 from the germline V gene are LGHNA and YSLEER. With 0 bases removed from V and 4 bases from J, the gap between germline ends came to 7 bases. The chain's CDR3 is CASSQDLQYNEQFF. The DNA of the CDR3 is TGCGCCAGCAGCCAAGACCTTCAGTACAATGAGCAGTTCTTC.

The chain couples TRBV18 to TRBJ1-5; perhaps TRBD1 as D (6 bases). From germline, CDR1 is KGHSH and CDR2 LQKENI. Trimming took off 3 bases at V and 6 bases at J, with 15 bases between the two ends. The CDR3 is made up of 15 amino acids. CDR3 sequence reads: CASSPGNQGFQPQHF. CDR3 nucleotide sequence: TGTGCCAGCTCACCGGGCAACCAGGGGTTTCAGCCCCAGCATTTT.

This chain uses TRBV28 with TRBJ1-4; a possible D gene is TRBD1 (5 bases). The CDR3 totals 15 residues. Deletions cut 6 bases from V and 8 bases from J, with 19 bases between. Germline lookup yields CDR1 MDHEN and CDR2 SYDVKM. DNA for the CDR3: TGTGCCAGCAGGGGTCGACAGTTCAGGCGCGAAAAACTGTTTTTT. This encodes CASRGRQFRREKLFF.

The DNA for the CDR3 is TGTGCCAGCAGCCGGGGCGAGACCAGGACTAGCGGAGTTCAAGAGACCCAGTACTTC. This gives the protein CASSRGETRTSGVQETQYF. This chain joins TRBV5-4 and TRBJ2-5; TRBD2 agrees at 10 bases. The CDR3 spans 19 residues. The trim removed 4 bases at V and 2 bases at J, leaving 17 bases unmatched. Germline assignment: CDR1 SGHNT and CDR2 YYREEE (reference sequence).

The CDR3 here is CASSQEVAGGPGVDTQYF. The CDR3 DNA follows: TGCGCCAGCAGCCAAGAGGTAGCGGGAGGGCCGGGGGTAGATACGCAGTATTTT. The V and J genes are TRBV4-3 and TRBJ2-3; 11 bases are shared with TRBD2. The CDR3 runs 18 residues. V was pared by 0 bases and J by 5 bases, with 10 bases of the junction left unmatched. The V gene's germline CDR1 is LGHNA and CDR2 YSLEER.

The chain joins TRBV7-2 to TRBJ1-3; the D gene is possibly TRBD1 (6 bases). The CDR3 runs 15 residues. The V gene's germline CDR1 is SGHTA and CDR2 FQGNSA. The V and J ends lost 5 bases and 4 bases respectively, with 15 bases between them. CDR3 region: CASSRTGSLGNTIYF. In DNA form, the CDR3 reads TGTGCCAGCAGCCGCACAGGGAGTCTCGGAAACACCATATATTTT.

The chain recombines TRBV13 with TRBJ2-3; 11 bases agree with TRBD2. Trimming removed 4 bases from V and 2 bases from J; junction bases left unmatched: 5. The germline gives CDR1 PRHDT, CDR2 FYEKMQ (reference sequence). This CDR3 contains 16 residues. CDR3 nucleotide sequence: TGTGCCAGCAGCTCCCGACTAGCGGGGTTCACAGATACGCAGTATTTT. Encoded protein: CASSSRLAGFTDTQYF.

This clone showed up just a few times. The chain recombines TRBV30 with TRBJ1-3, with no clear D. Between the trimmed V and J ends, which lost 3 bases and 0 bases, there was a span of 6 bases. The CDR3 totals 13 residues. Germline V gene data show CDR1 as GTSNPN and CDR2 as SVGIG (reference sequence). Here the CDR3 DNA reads TGTGCCTGGAGGGGAGCCTCTGGAAACACCATATATTTT. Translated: CAWRGASGNTIYF.

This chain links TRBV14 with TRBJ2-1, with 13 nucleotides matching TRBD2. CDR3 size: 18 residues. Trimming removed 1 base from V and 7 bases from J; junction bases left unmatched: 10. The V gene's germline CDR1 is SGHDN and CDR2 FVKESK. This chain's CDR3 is CASSQGLAGGFLVNEQFF. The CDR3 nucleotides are TGTGCCAGCAGCCAAGGACTAGCGGGAGGCTTTTTAGTTAATGAGCAGTTCTTC. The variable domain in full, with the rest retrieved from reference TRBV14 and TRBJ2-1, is EAGVTQFPSHSVIEKGQTVTLRCDPISGHDNLYWYRRVMGKEIKFLLHFVKESKQDESGMPNNRFLAERTGGTYSTLKVQPAELEDSGVYFCASSQGLAGGFLVNEQFFGPGTRLTVL.

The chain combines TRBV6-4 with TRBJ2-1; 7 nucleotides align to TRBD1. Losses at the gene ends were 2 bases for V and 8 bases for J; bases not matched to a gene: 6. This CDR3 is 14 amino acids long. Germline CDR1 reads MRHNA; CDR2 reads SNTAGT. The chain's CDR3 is CASSDGEQGHEQFF. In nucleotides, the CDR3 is TGTGCCAGCAGTGACGGGGAACAGGGGCATGAGCAGTTCTTC.

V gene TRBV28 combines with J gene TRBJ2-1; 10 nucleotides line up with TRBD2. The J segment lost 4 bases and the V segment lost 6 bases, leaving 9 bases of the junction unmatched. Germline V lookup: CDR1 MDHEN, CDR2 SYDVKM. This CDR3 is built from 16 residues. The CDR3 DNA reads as TGTGCCAGCAGGCCCCCGGGACTAGCGTTGTACAATGAGCAGTTCTTC. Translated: CASRPPGLALYNEQFF.

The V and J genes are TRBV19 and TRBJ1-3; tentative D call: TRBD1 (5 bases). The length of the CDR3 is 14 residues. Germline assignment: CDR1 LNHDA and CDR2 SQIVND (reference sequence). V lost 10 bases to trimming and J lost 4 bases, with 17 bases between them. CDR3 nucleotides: TGTGCCACGAAACGCGGGACCGAAGGAAACACCATATATTTT. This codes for CATKRGTEGNTIYF.

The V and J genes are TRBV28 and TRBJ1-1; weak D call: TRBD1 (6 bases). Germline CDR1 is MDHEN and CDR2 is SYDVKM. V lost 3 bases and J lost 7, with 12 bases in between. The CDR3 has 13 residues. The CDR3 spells CASSFGTTVEAFF. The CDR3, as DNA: TGTGCCAGCAGTTTTGGGACAACGGTTGAAGCTTTCTTT. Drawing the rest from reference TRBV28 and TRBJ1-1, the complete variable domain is DVKVTQSSRYLVKRTGEKVFLECVQDMDHENMFWYRQDPGLGLRLIYFSYDVKMKEKGDIPEGYSVSREKKERFSLILESASTNQTSMYLCASSFGTTVEAFFGQGTRLTVV.